Sequencing of this TCR beta chain was carried out in a study of OX40 agonist ivuxolimab in advanced cancers. Broader study findings: At 0.1 to 3.0 mg/kg, CD4+ and CD8+ blood T cells expanded clonally by week 6. Partial responders receiving 0.1-3.0 mg/kg showed among the lowest clonal expansion. Normalized T-cell clonal expansion was also low in a subset of nonresponders.

Libraries were prepared by immunoSEQ multiplex PCR; TCRdb keeps only in-frame clonotypes and omits some of them. This sample has 45,000 to 65,000 clones, with approximately 86% found just once. To note about this clone: The antigen is not known.

The CDR3 contains 16 residues. In germline, CDR1 is MGHRA, CDR2 YSYEKL. V was trimmed by 0 bases and J by 0 bases, leaving 11 bases between them. The V and J genes are TRBV4-1 and TRBJ1-1; possibly TRBD1 for D (5 bases). Sequencing was performed on CD4+ or CD8+ T cells sorted from blood, taken in a trial of the OX40 agonist ivuxolimab. The sequence came from an adult with an advanced solid tumor such as melanoma, head and neck, liver or kidney cancer. CDR3 amino acids: CASSQDRDRVNTEAFF. The CDR3 bases are TGCGCCAGCAGCCAAGATCGAGACAGAGTGAACACTGAAGCTTTCTTT.